This T cell receptor (beta chain) derives from a study of blood T cell repertoires in COVID-19. Study information: Collection of acute and convalescent COVID-19 samples took place in the United States, Italy and Spain.

In the original analysis: Estimated nucleated cell counts came from reference gene primer amplification. Sequencing used immunoSEQ multiplex PCR; TCRdb keeps in-frame clones, though not all of them. The V and J calls and clone size are taken from that table; D and trimming were inferred from the DNA. The sample consists of about 80,000 clones, approximately 80% of them appearing once. This clone has only a few counts. This TCR was sampled from a man older than 75 with acute or convalescent COVID-19. The sample was peripheral blood.

The CDR3 loop is CASSPKGTSGLKETQYF. The CDR3 coding sequence is TGTGCCAGTAGCCCGAAAGGGACTAGCGGGTTAAAAGAGACCCAGTACTTC. This chain connects TRBV19 to TRBJ2-5; 12 nucleotides agree with TRBD2. With 6 bases clipped from V and 3 bases from J, the junction kept 11 bases outside the gene matches. The germline gives CDR1 LNHDA, CDR2 SQIVND (reference sequence). CDR3 length equals 17 residues.